This entry is about one TCR beta chain. The antigen is unknown. Spiked synthetic TCR analogs estimated absolute template abundance per PCR. Only in-frame clones appear in the TCRdb table, and some are missing; sequencing was by immunoSEQ multiplex PCR. The data contain about 48,000 clones, more than 75% of them singletons. The source of the sample is a study of PD-L1 blockade in urothelial cancer. Study in general: Blood was tested 3 weeks (second dose) and 6 weeks into treatment.

Study-wide findings and caveats: Below-median TCR clonality that was measured in pretreatment blood predicted better survival.

V shed 4 bases, J shed 2 bases, and the junction held 5 bases outside the gene matches. The CDR3 spans 16 residues. CDR1 is SGHRS and CDR2 is YFSETQ in the germline V gene. The time point was: peripheral blood 6 weeks after treatment start. The sample here was PBMCs, taken around atezolizumab (anti-PD-L1) treatment. This chain links TRBV5-1 with TRBJ2-3; TRBD2 aligns across 12 bases. The clonotype originates from a man aged 60-69 years with urothelial cancer. CDR3 in amino acids: CASSPLAGGNTDTQYF. CDR3 bases: TGCGCCAGCAGCCCCCTAGCGGGGGGGAACACAGATACGCAGTATTTT.